This T cell receptor (beta chain) was identified in a study of blood T cell repertoires in COVID-19. Some clones are missing from TCRdb's copy, which holds only in-frame ones; the method was immunoSEQ multiplex PCR. The sample includes tens of thousands of clones, more than 80% seen only once; the top ten take 8.3%. V lost 3 bases and J lost 5; bases outside the gene matches: 2. The CDR3 extends over 13 amino acids. The germline V gene has CDR1 KGHSH and CDR2 LQKENI. The chain joins TRBV18 to TRBJ1-1; 8 positions agree with TRBD1. The receptor comes from a human donor with active COVID-19. The donor label of this sample is uncertain. Sequencing was performed on peripheral blood. CDR3: CASSPNRGTEAFF. The CDR3 DNA reads TGTGCCAGCTCACCGAACAGGGGGACTGAAGCTTTCTTT.